This TCR beta chain was profiled in a study of long-term antiretroviral therapy in people with HIV. Regarding the study as a whole: Versus controls, repertoires in people with HIV had narrower CDR3 length ranges. Within the repertoire, clones expanded before ART were dominant at all time points.

Running of the v3.0 immunoSEQ assay took place at survey level. Samples were sequenced targeting about 40,000-50,000 T-cell genomes each. Libraries were prepared by immunoSEQ multiplex PCR; TCRdb keeps only in-frame clonotypes and omits some of them. The sample lists around 30,000 clones, approximately 94% occurring once. Treated in the United States were all of the participants with HIV. Note on this clone: As yet, its antigen is unknown.

The sequencing here drew on unsorted PBMCs, taken more than 7.3 years after starting antiretroviral therapy. This receptor was taken from a man between 50 and 59 years old with HIV.

CDR3 nucleotide sequence: TGTGCCAGCAGTCCCGGGACTAGCGGGGGGCGAGGCACAGATACGCAGTATTTT. Amino acids: CASSPGTSGGRGTDTQYF. The rearrangement links TRBV2 to TRBJ2-3; 15 positions agree with TRBD2. The CDR3 is 18 amino acids. Trimming took 5 bases from V and 1 from J; bases not matched to a gene: 7. CDR1 SNHLY and CDR2 FYNNEI come from the germline V gene.